This TCR beta chain was found in a study of blood T cell repertoires in COVID-19. Study processing details: Reference gene primers were amplified, and this amplification served to estimate nucleated cell counts. Sequencing was performed with immunoSEQ multiplex PCR; in TCRdb, only in-frame clones are kept and a portion is missing. Clonal size and the V and J genes are those of that table, whereas D and trimming came from the DNA. The sample records about 57,000 clones, 82% being singletons. The V end lost 3 bases, the J end lost 3 bases, and 9 bases lay between the germline ends. There are 14 residues in the CDR3. The V gene's germline CDR1 is LNHDA and CDR2 SQIVND (reference sequence). This clone was picked up a small number of times.

Input material: peripheral blood. The genes are TRBV19 and TRBJ2-1; D is perhaps TRBD1 (5 bases). The TCR was taken from an elderly woman with acute or convalescent COVID-19. CDR3 amino acids: CASSMVQGYNEQFF. DNA of the CDR3: TGTGCCAGTAGTATGGTGCAGGGCTACAATGAGCAGTTCTTC.